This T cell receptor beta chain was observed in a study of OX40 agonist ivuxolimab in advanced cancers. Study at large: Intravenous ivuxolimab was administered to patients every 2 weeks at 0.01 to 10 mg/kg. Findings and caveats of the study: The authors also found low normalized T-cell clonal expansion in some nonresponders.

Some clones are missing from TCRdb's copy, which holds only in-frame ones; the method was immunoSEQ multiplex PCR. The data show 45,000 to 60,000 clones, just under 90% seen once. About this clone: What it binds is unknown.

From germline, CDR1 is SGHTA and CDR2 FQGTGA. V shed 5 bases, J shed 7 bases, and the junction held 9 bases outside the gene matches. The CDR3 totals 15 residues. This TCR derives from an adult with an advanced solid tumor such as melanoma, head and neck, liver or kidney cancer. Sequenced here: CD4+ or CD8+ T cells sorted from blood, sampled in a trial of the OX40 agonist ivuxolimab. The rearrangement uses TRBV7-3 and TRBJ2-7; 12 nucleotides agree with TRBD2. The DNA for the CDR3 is TGTGCCAGCAGCCCCGGGACTAGCGGGTGGGAGGAGCAGTACTTC. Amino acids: CASSPGTSGWEEQYF.